Below are 23 T cell receptor beta chains sequenced from a single sample in a study of blood T cell repertoires in COVID-19. This table comes from immunoSEQ multiplex PCR, and its TCRdb copy is limited to in-frame clones, with some not included. The sample holds some 350,000 clones, 87% seen once. Sequenced: peripheral blood. The receptors here all came from a woman between 50 and 59 years old with COVID-19, enrolled during active disease.

The chain uses TRBV7-9 and TRBJ2-5; D might be TRBD1 (5 bases). In germline, CDR1 is SEHNR, CDR2 FQNEAQ (reference sequence). This CDR3 region has 16 residues. Trimming removed 1 base at V and 2 bases at J, with 14 bases between. CDR3 nucleotides: TGTGCCAGCAGCTTAGGGCAGGGAAGATTACAAGAGACCCAGTACTTC. Encoded protein: CASSLGQGRLQETQYF.

The chain carries TRBV10-3 and TRBJ2-2, with a weak D call TRBD2 (6 bases). Germline V lookup: CDR1 ENHRY, CDR2 SYGVKD. The CDR3 has 15 residues. V gave up 1 base and J gave up 2 bases, with 8 bases separating them. For the CDR3, the DNA is TGTGCCATCAGTGAGTTAGCGGCCAACACCGGGGAGCTGTTTTTT. Translating gives CAISELAANTGELFF.

The rearrangement links TRBV9 to TRBJ2-4; possible D gene TRBD1, 6 bases. There are 16 residues in the CDR3. CDR1 is SGDLS and CDR2 is YYNGEE in the germline V gene. V lost 0 bases and J 1 base, leaving 11 bases between the germline ends. CDR3 amino acids: CASSVGQAIAKNIQYF. Written as DNA, the CDR3 is TGTGCCAGCAGCGTAGGACAGGCGATCGCCAAAAACATTCAGTACTTC.

With regard to this clone: This same CDR3 is encoded by further DNA sequences in the sample. This chain uses TRBV24-1 with TRBJ2-5, with 12 bases fitting TRBD1. There are 15 residues in the CDR3. CDR1 is KGHDR, CDR2 SFDVKD, per germline. The V segment lost 4 bases and the J segment 5 bases; nucleotides outside the gene matches: 4. CDR3 sequence: CATSDSGTGGETQYF. DNA for the CDR3: TGTGCCACCAGTGACTCCGGGACAGGGGGCGAGACCCAGTACTTC.

This rearrangement joins TRBV30 to TRBJ1-1; no clear D gene. The V end lost 3 bases, the J end lost 4 bases, and 18 bases lay between the germline ends. The CDR3 is 15 amino acids. CDR1 is GTSNPN and CDR2 is SVGIG in the germline V gene (reference sequence). CDR3 DNA sequence: TGTGCCTGGAGGGAAAGGACGGGGTTGAGCACTGAAGCTTTCTTT. Protein product: CAWRERTGLSTEAFF.

The rearrangement uses TRBV6-6 and TRBJ1-3; D unclear. Germline-derived CDR1 and CDR2 are MNHNY and SVGAGI (reference sequence). V was pared by 2 bases and J by 0 bases, with 8 bases between. The CDR3 contains 15 residues. For the CDR3, the DNA is TGTGCCAGCAGTTACGATTTAGACTCTGGAAACACCATATATTTT. This sequence encodes CASSYDLDSGNTIYF.

The chain joins TRBV4-1 to TRBJ2-3, with 7 bases that match TRBD2. The V segment lost 5 bases and the J segment 4 bases; nucleotides outside the gene matches: 12. Per germline, CDR1 MGHRA and CDR2 YSYEKL. CDR3 length: 16 residues. The CDR3 protein is CASSSEPAGVADTQYF. In nucleotides, the CDR3 is TGCGCCAGCAGCTCAGAGCCCGCGGGAGTTGCAGATACGCAGTATTTT.

This rearrangement joins TRBV12-3 or TRBV12-4 to TRBJ1-5, with TRBD1 matching 8 bases. The CDR3 sequence is 13 residues long. The V segment lost 5 bases and the J segment 9 bases; nucleotides outside the gene matches: 6. The DNA for the CDR3 is TGTGCCAGCAGTGGGACAGGCCGGGGGCCCCAGCATTTT. It is translated as CASSGTGRGPQHF.

The chain employs TRBV7-2 and TRBJ2-3; 11 bases agree with TRBD2. After removal of 3 bases from V and 1 base from J, the junction contained 3 bases not matched to a gene. The CDR3 contains 16 residues. The germline V gene has CDR1 SGHTA and CDR2 FQGNSA. The CDR3 loop is CASSFTSGRGTDTQYF. Here the CDR3 DNA reads TGTGCCAGCAGCTTTACTAGCGGGAGAGGCACAGATACGCAGTATTTT.

The V and J genes are TRBV4-2 and TRBJ1-2; TRBD1 might be the D (5 bases). This CDR3 is 15 amino acids long. Germline values: CDR1 LGHNA, CDR2 YNFKEQ. V shed 1 base and J shed 2 bases, with 11 bases lying between them. CDR3 sequence (DNA): TGTGCCAGCAGCCAAGCGGGGGGGTCCAACTATGGCTACACCTTC. This codes for CASSQAGGSNYGYTF.

The chain links TRBV30 to TRBJ1-2; TRBD1 aligns across 7 bases. The length of the CDR3 is 16 residues. Germline lookup yields CDR1 GTSNPN and CDR2 SVGIG (reference sequence). The J segment lost 0 bases and the V segment lost 3 bases, leaving 10 bases of the junction unmatched. CDR3 protein: CAWRRLGTAANYGYTF. The CDR3, as DNA: TGTGCCTGGAGAAGGCTTGGGACAGCGGCTAACTATGGCTACACCTTC.

CDR3 loop: CASSLRTAMNTEAFF. CDR3 nucleotide sequence: TGCGCCAGCAGCCTCCGGACAGCCATGAACACTGAAGCTTTCTTT. The chain carries TRBV4-1 and TRBJ1-1, with a weak D call TRBD1 (6 bases). With 4 bases removed from V and 0 bases from J, the gap between germline ends came to 12 bases. Germline-derived CDR1 and CDR2 are MGHRA and YSYEKL. The CDR3 is 15 residues long.

The gene calls are TRBV29-1 and TRBJ2-6; possible D gene TRBD1, 5 bases. Germline CDR1 and CDR2: SQVTM and ANQGSEA. This CDR3 is built from 16 residues. V gave up 7 bases and J gave up 4 bases, with 20 bases separating them. This CDR3 reads CSARQGSYPGANVLTF. CDR3 nucleotide sequence: TGCAGCGCCCGGCAGGGCTCGTACCCAGGGGCCAACGTCCTGACTTTC.

This chain connects TRBV19 to TRBJ1-6; D unresolved. The V end lost 5 bases, the J end lost 9 bases, and 17 bases lay between the germline ends. The CDR3 consists of 15 residues. CDR1 LNHDA and CDR2 SQIVND come from the germline V gene (reference sequence). CDR3 loop: CASSAQQTALSPLHF. In DNA, the CDR3 is TGTGCCAGTAGTGCCCAACAGACGGCCCTTTCACCCCTCCACTTT.

This clone was observed once. V and J are TRBV6-4 and TRBJ1-4; D not resolved. This CDR3 is built from 16 residues. CDR1 and CDR2 from the germline V gene are MRHNA and SNTAGT. Trimming removed 0 bases at V and 0 bases at J, with 8 bases between. The CDR3 bases are TGTGCCAGCAGTGACTCAGCCTTCCCAACTAATGAAAAACTGTTTTTT. Translated: CASSDSAFPTNEKLFF.

This sequence joins TRBV25-1 and TRBJ1-2, with D tentatively TRBD1 (6 bases). CDR1 is MGHDK and CDR2 is SYGVNS in the germline V gene. There are 15 residues in the CDR3. Trimming took off 6 bases at V and 8 bases at J, with 22 bases between the two ends. The CDR3 loop is CASSGGPVPTRGYTF. The CDR3 DNA follows: TGTGCCAGCAGCGGGGGGCCCGTCCCTACCCGGGGCTACACCTTC.

The rearrangement links TRBV19 to TRBJ2-7, with 12 bases matching TRBD2. The germline V gene has CDR1 LNHDA and CDR2 SQIVND (reference sequence). The trim removed 4 bases at V and 0 bases at J, leaving 1 base unmatched. This CDR3 is 15 amino acids long. The chain's CDR3 is CASSRTSGDSYEQYF. For the CDR3, the DNA is TGTGCCAGTAGTAGGACTAGCGGGGACTCCTACGAGCAGTACTTC.

A few counts support this clone. J is TRBJ1-1 and V is TRBV10-3; 8 nucleotides agree with TRBD1. V was pared by 6 bases and J by 2 bases, with 5 bases of the junction left unmatched. Per germline, CDR1 ENHRY and CDR2 SYGVKD. The CDR3 loop spans 14 amino acids. The CDR3 region is CAISWDRSNTEAFF. Here the CDR3 DNA reads TGTGCCATCAGCTGGGACAGGTCAAACACTGAAGCTTTCTTT.

This clone was seen a few times. The chain is built from TRBV18 and TRBJ1-6; 8 bases map to TRBD1. With V trimmed by 3 bases and J by 7 bases, 8 bases remained unmatched. Per the germline V gene, CDR1 is KGHSH and CDR2 is LQKENI. The CDR3 has 16 residues. The CDR3: CASSPGGAGGNSPLHF. The DNA of the CDR3 is TGTGCCAGCTCACCGGGAGGGGCAGGGGGCAATTCACCCCTCCACTTT.

The rearrangement uses TRBV9 and TRBJ1-2; 11 bases line up with TRBD1. J was trimmed by 4 bases and V by 0 bases; bases with no gene match: 5. The CDR3 consists of 16 residues. Germline V CDR1 and CDR2: SGDLS, YYNGEE. In nucleotides, the CDR3 is TGTGCCAGCAGCGTAGAACGGACAGGGGGCTTCTATGGCTACACCTTC. Its translation: CASSVERTGGFYGYTF.

V gene TRBV19 combines with J gene TRBJ2-2, with a tentative D call TRBD2 (5 bases). The CDR3 contains 14 residues. Looked up from germline, CDR1 is LNHDA and CDR2 is SQIVND (reference sequence). V was clipped by 10 bases and J by 3 bases, with 15 bases between them. Here the CDR3 DNA reads TGTGCCACCTCGAGCGGTTGGGACACCGGGGAGCTGTTTTTT. It yields the protein CATSSGWDTGELFF. The full variable domain, completed using reference TRBV19 and TRBJ2-2, is DGGITQSPKYLFRKEGQNVTLSCEQNLNHDAMYWYRQDPGQGLRLIYYSQIVNDFQKGDIAEGYSVSREKKESFPLTVTSAQKNPTAFYLCATSSGWDTGELFFGEGSRLTVL.

The chain uses TRBV12-3 or TRBV12-4 and TRBJ2-2; tentatively, D is TRBD2 (6 bases). V lost 4 bases and J 10 bases, leaving 10 bases between the germline ends. The CDR3 runs to 12 residues. The chain's CDR3 is CASSSSGLELFF. The CDR3 nucleotides read TGTGCCAGCAGTTCCAGCGGGTTGGAGCTGTTTTTT.

The chain couples TRBV14 to TRBJ1-2; the D gene is possibly TRBD1 (5 bases). CDR3 length: 12 amino acids. Trimming took 1 base from V and 6 from J, leaving 6 bases between them. Germline V lookup: CDR1 SGHDN, CDR2 FVKESK. The CDR3 sequence: CASSQGGNGYTF. The CDR3 DNA is TGTGCCAGCAGCCAAGGGGGCAATGGCTACACCTTC.